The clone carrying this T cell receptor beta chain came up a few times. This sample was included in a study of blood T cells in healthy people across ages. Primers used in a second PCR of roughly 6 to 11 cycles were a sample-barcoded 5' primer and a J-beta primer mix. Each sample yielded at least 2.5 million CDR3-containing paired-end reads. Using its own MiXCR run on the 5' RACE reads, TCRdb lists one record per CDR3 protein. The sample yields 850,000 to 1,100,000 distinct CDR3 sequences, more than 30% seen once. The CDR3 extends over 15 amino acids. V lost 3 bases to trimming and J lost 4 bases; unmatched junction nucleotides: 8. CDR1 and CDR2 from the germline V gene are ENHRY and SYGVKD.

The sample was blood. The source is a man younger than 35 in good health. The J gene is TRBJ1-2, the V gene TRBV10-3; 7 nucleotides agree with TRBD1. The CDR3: CAISEGDSSSYGYTF. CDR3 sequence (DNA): TGTGCCATCAGTGAAGGGGACAGCAGTTCCTATGGCTACACCTTC.